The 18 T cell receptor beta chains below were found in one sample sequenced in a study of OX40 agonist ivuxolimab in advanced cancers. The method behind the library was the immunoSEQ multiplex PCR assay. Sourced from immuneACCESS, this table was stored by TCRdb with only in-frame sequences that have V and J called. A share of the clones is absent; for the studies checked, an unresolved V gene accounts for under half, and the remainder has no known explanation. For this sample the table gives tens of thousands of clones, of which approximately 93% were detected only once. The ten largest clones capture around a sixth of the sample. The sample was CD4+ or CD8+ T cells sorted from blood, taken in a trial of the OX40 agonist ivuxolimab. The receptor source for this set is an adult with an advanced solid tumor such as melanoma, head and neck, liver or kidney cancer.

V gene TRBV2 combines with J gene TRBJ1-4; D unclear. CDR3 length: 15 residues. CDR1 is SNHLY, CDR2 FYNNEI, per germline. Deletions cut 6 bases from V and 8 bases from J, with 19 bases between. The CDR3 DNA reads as TGTGCCAGCAGCTATACGAAGTCCTCTAGAGAAAAACTGTTTTTT. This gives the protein CASSYTKSSREKLFF.

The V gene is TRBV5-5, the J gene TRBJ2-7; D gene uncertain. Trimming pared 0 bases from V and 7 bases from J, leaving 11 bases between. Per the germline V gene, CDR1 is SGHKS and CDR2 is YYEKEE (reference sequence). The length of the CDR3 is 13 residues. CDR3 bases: TGTGCCAGCAGCTTGGGCACTGATTATGAGCAGTACTTC. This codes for CASSLGTDYEQYF.

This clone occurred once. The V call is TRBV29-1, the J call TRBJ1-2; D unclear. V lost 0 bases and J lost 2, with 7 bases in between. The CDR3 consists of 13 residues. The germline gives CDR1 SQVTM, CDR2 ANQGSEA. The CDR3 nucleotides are TGCAGCGTTGAAGATCAATCGAACTATGGCTACACCTTC. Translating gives CSVEDQSNYGYTF.

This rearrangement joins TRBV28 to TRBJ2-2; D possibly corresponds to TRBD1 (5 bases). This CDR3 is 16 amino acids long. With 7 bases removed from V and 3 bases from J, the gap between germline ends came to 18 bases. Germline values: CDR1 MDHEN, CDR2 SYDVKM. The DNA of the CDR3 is TGTGCCAGCAACCACCCCCAGGGCGGCTACACCGGGGAGCTGTTTTTT. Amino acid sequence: CASNHPQGGYTGELFF.

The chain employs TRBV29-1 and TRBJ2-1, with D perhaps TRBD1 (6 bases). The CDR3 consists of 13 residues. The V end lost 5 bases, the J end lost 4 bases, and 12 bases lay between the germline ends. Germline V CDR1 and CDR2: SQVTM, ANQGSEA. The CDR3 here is CSVPTDSYNEQFF. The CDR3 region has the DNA TGCAGCGTTCCGACGGACAGTTACAATGAGCAGTTCTTC.

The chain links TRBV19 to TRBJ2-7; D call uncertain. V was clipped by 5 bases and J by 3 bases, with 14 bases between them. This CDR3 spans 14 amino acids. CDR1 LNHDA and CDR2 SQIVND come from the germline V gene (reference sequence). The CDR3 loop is CASSLAVGGYEQYF. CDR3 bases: TGTGCCAGTAGTCTCGCAGTCGGCGGCTACGAGCAGTACTTC.

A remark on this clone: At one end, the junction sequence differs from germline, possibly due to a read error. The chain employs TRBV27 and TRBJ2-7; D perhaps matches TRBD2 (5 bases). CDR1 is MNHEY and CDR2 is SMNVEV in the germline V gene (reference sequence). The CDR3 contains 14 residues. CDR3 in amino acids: CASSYRTGTYKQYF. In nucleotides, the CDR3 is TGTGCCAGCAGTTACCGGACGGGAACCTACAAGCAGTACTTC.

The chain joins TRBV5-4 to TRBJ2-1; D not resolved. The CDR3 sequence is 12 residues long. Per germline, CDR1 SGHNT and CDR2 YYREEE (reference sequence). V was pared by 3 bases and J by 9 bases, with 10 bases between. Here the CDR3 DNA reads TGTGCCAGCAGCTCTGGGTTAAGTGAGCAGTTCTTC. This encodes CASSSGLSEQFF.

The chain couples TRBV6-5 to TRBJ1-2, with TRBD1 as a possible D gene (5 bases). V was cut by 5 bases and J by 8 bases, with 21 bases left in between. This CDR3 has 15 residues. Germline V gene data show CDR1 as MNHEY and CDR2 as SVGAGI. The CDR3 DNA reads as TGTGCCAGCAGTCCGACTCGCCAGGGAGGTGGAGGCTACACCTTC. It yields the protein CASSPTRQGGGGYTF.

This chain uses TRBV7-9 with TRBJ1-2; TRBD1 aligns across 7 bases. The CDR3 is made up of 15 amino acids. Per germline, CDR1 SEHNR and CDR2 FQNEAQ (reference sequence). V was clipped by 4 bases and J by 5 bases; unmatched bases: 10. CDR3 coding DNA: TGTGCCAGCAGCTCTCAATCCGGGACAGCTTATGGCTACACCTTC. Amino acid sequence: CASSSQSGTAYGYTF. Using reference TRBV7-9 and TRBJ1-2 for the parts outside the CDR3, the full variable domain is DTGVSQNPRHKITKRGQNVTFRCDPISEHNRLYWYRQTLGQGPEFLTYFQNEAQLEKSRLLSDRFSAERPKGSFSTLEIQRTEQGDSAMYLCASSSQSGTAYGYTFGSGTRLTVV.

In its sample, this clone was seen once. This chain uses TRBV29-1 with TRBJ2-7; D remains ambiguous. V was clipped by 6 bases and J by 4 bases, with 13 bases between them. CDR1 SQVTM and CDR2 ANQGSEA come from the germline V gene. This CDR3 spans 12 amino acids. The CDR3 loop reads CSVISELYEQYF. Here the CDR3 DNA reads TGCAGCGTGATCTCGGAGCTATACGAGCAGTACTTC.

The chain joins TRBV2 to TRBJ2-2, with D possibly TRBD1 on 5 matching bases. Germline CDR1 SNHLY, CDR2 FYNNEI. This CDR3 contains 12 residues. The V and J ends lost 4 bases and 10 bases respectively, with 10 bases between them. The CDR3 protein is CASSVRVEELFF. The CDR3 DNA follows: TGTGCCAGCAGTGTCAGGGTTGAGGAGCTGTTTTTT.

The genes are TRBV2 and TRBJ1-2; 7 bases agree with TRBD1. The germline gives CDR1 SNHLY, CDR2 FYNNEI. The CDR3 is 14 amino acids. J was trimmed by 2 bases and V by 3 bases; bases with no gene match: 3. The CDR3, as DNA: TGTGCCAGCAGTGAGGGACAGACAAACTATGGCTACACCTTC. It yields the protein CASSEGQTNYGYTF.

DNA for the CDR3: TGTGCCAGCAGCTTAGAGGGCGGGGCCGAAAAACTGTTTTTT. As protein: CASSLEGGAEKLFF. The chain couples TRBV7-9 to TRBJ1-4, with D tentatively TRBD1 (5 bases). The CDR3 contains 14 residues. Looked up from germline, CDR1 is SEHNR and CDR2 is FQNEAQ (reference sequence). With 1 base removed from V and 8 bases from J, the gap between germline ends came to 11 bases.

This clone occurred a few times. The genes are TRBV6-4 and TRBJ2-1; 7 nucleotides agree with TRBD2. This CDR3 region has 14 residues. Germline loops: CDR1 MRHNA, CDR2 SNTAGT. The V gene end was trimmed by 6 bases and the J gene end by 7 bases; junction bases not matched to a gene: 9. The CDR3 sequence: CASSPSGEGNEQFF. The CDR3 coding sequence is TGTGCCAGCAGCCCCTCGGGGGAGGGGAATGAGCAGTTCTTC.

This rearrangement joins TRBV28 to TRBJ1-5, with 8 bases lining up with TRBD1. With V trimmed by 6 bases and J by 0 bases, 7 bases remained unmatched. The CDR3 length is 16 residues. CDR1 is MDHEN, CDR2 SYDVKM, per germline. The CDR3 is CASRTWDRYSNQPQHF. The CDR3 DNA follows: TGTGCCAGCAGGACATGGGACAGGTATAGCAATCAGCCCCAGCATTTT.

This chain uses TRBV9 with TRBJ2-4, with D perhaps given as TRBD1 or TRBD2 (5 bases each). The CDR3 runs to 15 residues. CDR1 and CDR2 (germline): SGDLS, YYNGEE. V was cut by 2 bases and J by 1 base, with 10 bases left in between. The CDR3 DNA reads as TGTGCCAGCAGCGTCGGGGCGTCCGCCAAAAACATTCAGTACTTC. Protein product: CASSVGASAKNIQYF.

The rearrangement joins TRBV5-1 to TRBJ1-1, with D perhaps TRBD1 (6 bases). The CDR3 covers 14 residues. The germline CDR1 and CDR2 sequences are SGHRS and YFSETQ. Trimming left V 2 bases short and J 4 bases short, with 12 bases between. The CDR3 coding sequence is TGCGCCAGCAGCTTAGAACAGGGCACCACTGAAGCTTTCTTT. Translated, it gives CASSLEQGTTEAFF.